The 8 T cell receptor beta chains below come from one sample, sequenced in a study of T cell responses to AZD1222 COVID-19 vaccine. Produced via immunoSEQ multiplex PCR; TCRdb's table is partial and in-frame only. In the table there are about 140,000 clones, 88% of which are singletons. This specimen consisted of peripheral blood, obtained on day 0 of AZD1222 vaccination. Source of these receptors: an adult in good health.

This clone was picked up a small number of times. The rearrangement uses TRBV27 and TRBJ1-5, with D unclear. This CDR3 has 12 amino acids. V shed 4 bases and J shed 3 bases, with 4 bases lying between them. Germline V gene data show CDR1 as MNHEY and CDR2 as SMNVEV (reference sequence). CDR3 bases: TGTGCCAGCAGTTCCTACAATCAGCCCCAGCATTTT. Translated, it gives CASSSYNQPQHF.

The gene calls are TRBV6-1 and TRBJ1-2; a possible D gene is TRBD1 (5 bases). Germline loops: CDR1 MNHNS, CDR2 SASEGT. This CDR3 is 13 amino acids long. Between the trimmed V and J ends, which lost 2 bases and 8 bases, there was a span of 12 bases. CDR3 DNA sequence: TGTGCCAGCAGTGAAACGCAGGGAACAGGCTACACCTTC. Amino acid sequence: CASSETQGTGYTF.

A note on this clone: One end of the junction does not line up with germline, which may come from a read error. This chain uses TRBV6-5 with TRBJ2-1; TRBD2 is a possible D gene (7 bases). The CDR3 length is 16 residues. Germline V lookup: CDR1 MNHEY, CDR2 SVGAGI. The chain's CDR3 is CASSYLGGQDPNGQFF. The CDR3 nucleotides read TGTGCCAGCAGTTACCTGGGGGGGCAGGACCCGAATGGGCAGTTCTTC.

CDR3 in amino acids: CASSQVYRGGDTEAFF. For the CDR3, the DNA is TGCGCCAGCAGCCAGGTATACAGGGGTGGAGACACTGAAGCTTTCTTT. The V and J genes are TRBV4-1 and TRBJ1-1; 7 bases map to TRBD1. The CDR3 contains 16 residues. The V and J ends lost 3 bases and 3 bases, in that order; junction bases with no gene match: 10. Germline CDR1 reads MGHRA; CDR2 reads YSYEKL.

CDR3 residues: CASSISAVEQFF. DNA of the CDR3: TGTGCCAGTAGTATCTCGGCCGTTGAGCAGTTCTTC. The chain recombines TRBV19 with TRBJ2-1; D gene uncertain. CDR1 LNHDA and CDR2 SQIVND come from the germline V gene (reference sequence). The germline V and J ends were trimmed by 3 bases and 9 bases, with 9 bases remaining between them. This CDR3 spans 12 amino acids. The full variable domain, rest sourced from reference TRBV19 and TRBJ2-1, is DGGITQSPKYLFRKEGQNVTLSCEQNLNHDAMYWYRQDPGQGLRLIYYSQIVNDFQKGDIAEGYSVSREKKESFPLTVTSAQKNPTAFYLCASSISAVEQFFGPGTRLTVL.

V gene TRBV4-1 combines with J gene TRBJ1-1; the D gene is possibly TRBD1 (6 bases). Germline V gene data show CDR1 as MGHRA and CDR2 as YSYEKL. Trimming shortened V by 0 bases and J by 8 bases, and 19 bases separated the two germline ends. CDR3 length equals 16 residues. As DNA, the CDR3 is TGCGCCAGCAGCCAAGACCGCAGAGGGGGGTTCTGGGAAGCTTTCTTT. This gives the protein CASSQDRRGGFWEAFF.

CDR3 DNA sequence: TGTGCCAGCAGCCCGGCGGGGGAGGGCCTTAATGAGCAGTTCTTC. It encodes CASSPAGEGLNEQFF. The rearrangement links TRBV7-2 to TRBJ2-1; 7 bases match TRBD2. The CDR3 totals 15 residues. Trimming removed 5 bases from V and 7 bases from J; junction bases left unmatched: 11. Germline CDR1 and CDR2: SGHTA and FQGNSA.

This clone was detected many times. V gene TRBV5-6 combines with J gene TRBJ2-7; TRBD1 matches at 7 bases. Losses at the gene ends were 6 bases for V and 3 bases for J; bases not matched to a gene: 6. This CDR3 contains 13 residues. Germline values: CDR1 SGHDT, CDR2 YYEEEE. CDR3 region: CASTGQAGYEQYF. Here the CDR3 DNA reads TGTGCCAGCACCGGACAGGCGGGCTACGAGCAGTACTTC. Supplemented by reference TRBV5-6 and TRBJ2-7, the full variable domain reads DAGVTQSPTHLIKTRGQQVTLRCSPKSGHDTVSWYQQALGQGPQFIFQYYEEEERQRGNFPDRFSGHQFPNYSSELNVNALLLGDSALYLCASTGQAGYEQYFGPGTRLTVT.